The subject of this entry is one TCR beta chain. The study ran its PCR with 60 Vbeta and 13 Jbeta primers. TCRdb's copy holds only in-frame clones and misses some; the assay was immunoSEQ multiplex PCR. Of around 130,000 clones in the sample, about 80% were seen once. This record comes from a study of cytomegalovirus exposure and HLA in healthy donors. This CDR3 is 14 amino acids long. Deletions cut 1 base from V and 4 bases from J, with 11 bases between. CDR1 is LGHNA, CDR2 YSLEER, per germline. This chain uses TRBV4-3 with TRBJ2-7; a weak D match, TRBD2 (7 bases). The source is a boy younger than 10 in good health and CMV-seronegative. Source material: PBMCs. CDR3 nucleotides: TGCGCCAGCAGCCAAGGGGAGGGGGGGTACGAGCAGTACTTC. This codes for CASSQGEGGYEQYF.